The 25 T cell receptor beta chains below all came from one sample that was sequenced in a study of OX40 agonist ivuxolimab in advanced cancers. Library construction relied on the immunoSEQ multiplex PCR assay. Not all clones reach the TCRdb copy of this immuneACCESS table, which keeps in-frame sequences only. Checked studies attribute under half of the gap to unresolved V genes and leave the rest unexplained. The sample table records about 64,000 clones; about 90% of these occur just once. The top ten hold 5.2% of the sample. The specimen was CD4+ or CD8+ T cells sorted from blood, collected in a trial of the OX40 agonist ivuxolimab. These TCRs come from an adult with an advanced solid tumor such as melanoma, head and neck, liver or kidney cancer.

This clone was observed a single time. One end of the junction does not line up with germline, which may come from a read error. This sequence joins TRBV5-1 and TRBJ2-2; TRBD1 might be the D (6 bases). This CDR3 is built from 14 residues. Germline assignment: CDR1 SGHRS and CDR2 YFSETQ. The CDR3 sequence: CASMRDTNTGELFF. CDR3 coding DNA: TGCGCGAGCATGAGGGACACAAACACCGGGGAGCTGTTTTTT.

The V and J genes are TRBV18 and TRBJ2-2; D gene uncertain. The CDR3 spans 13 residues. Trimming took off 4 bases at V and 1 base at J, with 4 bases between the two ends. Germline V gives CDR1 KGHSH, CDR2 LQKENI. CDR3 sequence reads: CASSLKNTGELFF. DNA of the CDR3: TGTGCCAGCTCACTAAAGAACACCGGGGAGCTGTTTTTT.

The J gene is TRBJ2-2, the V gene TRBV21-1; the tabulated D call, TRBD2, remains unverified against the DNA. TRBV21-1 constitutes a pseudogene. There are 12 residues in the CDR3. In DNA, the CDR3 is TGTGCCAGCAGCAAAGTCTGCGGGGAGCTGTTTTTT. Protein product: CASSKVCGELFF.

This chain uses TRBV2 with TRBJ2-1; a weak D match, TRBD1 (6 bases). V shed 10 bases and J shed 0 bases, with 16 bases lying between them. Germline lookup yields CDR1 SNHLY and CDR2 FYNNEI. The CDR3 consists of 15 residues. The CDR3 region is CATPGHWSSYNEQFF. CDR3 nucleotides: TGTGCCACCCCGGGACACTGGAGCTCCTACAATGAGCAGTTCTTC. Supplemented by reference TRBV2 and TRBJ2-1, the full variable domain reads EPEVTQTPSHQVTQMGQEVILRCVPISNHLYFYWYRQILGQKVEFLVSFYNNEISEKSEIFDDQFSVERPDGSNFTLKIRSTKLEDSAMYFCATPGHWSSYNEQFFGPGTRLTVL.

The rearrangement uses TRBV29-1 and TRBJ2-5; TRBD1 agrees at 7 bases. V shed 7 bases and J 2 bases; nucleotides not matched to a gene: 4. CDR1 and CDR2 (germline): SQVTM, ANQGSEA. The CDR3 length is 12 residues. CDR3: CSGYRGQETQYF. The CDR3 region has the DNA TGCAGCGGTTACAGGGGTCAAGAGACCCAGTACTTC.

V and J are TRBV6-5 and TRBJ1-6; D unclear. Germline V CDR1 and CDR2: MNHEY, SVGAGI. This CDR3 has 14 amino acids. V lost 4 bases to trimming and J lost 7 bases, with 11 bases between them. This chain's CDR3 is CASSLTRYNSPLHF. For the CDR3, the DNA is TGTGCCAGCAGTTTAACGAGATACAATTCACCCCTCCACTTT.

The V gene is TRBV2, the J gene TRBJ1-6; D remains unclear. The germline CDR1 and CDR2 sequences are SNHLY and FYNNEI. The CDR3 is 15 residues long. The V gene lost 5 bases and the J gene lost 0 bases, with 8 bases spanning the gap. CDR3 sequence: CASSPASSYNSPLHF. The CDR3 region has the DNA TGTGCCAGCAGTCCAGCGAGCTCCTATAATTCACCCCTCCACTTT.

The rearrangement uses TRBV2 and TRBJ1-5, with a tentative D call TRBD1 (6 bases). V was shortened by 3 bases and J by 4 bases, with 10 bases between the two germline ends. CDR1 and CDR2 from the germline V gene are SNHLY and FYNNEI. This CDR3 region has 14 residues. The CDR3 loop is CASSDGRGNQPQHF. Written as DNA, the CDR3 is TGTGCCAGCAGTGATGGGAGGGGGAATCAGCCCCAGCATTTT.

This chain links TRBV2 with TRBJ1-5; maybe TRBD1 (6 bases). Germline values: CDR1 SNHLY, CDR2 FYNNEI. The CDR3 covers 15 residues. The V end was cut by 7 bases, the J end by 3 bases, with 16 bases between. CDR3 sequence reads: CASTEAGQYNQPQHF. DNA for the CDR3: TGTGCCAGCACCGAGGCCGGACAGTACAATCAGCCCCAGCATTTT.

The CDR3 region is CASSTGPGQGLEQYF. CDR3 bases: TGTGCCAGCAGCACCGGTCCGGGACAGGGTTTGGAGCAGTACTTC. This chain links TRBV11-1 with TRBJ2-7; the match to TRBD1 covers 9 bases. Germline trimming cut 5 bases from V and 7 bases from J; bases unmatched to any gene: 12. The CDR3 is made up of 15 amino acids. The germline CDR1 and CDR2 sequences are SGHAT and FQDESV (reference sequence).

J is TRBJ2-3 and V is TRBV19; TRBD1 matches 7 bases. Germline CDR1 LNHDA, CDR2 SQIVND (reference sequence). The CDR3 is made up of 13 amino acids. With V trimmed by 6 bases and J by 5 bases, 5 bases remained unmatched. CDR3: CASSDRAVDTQYF. CDR3 DNA: TGTGCCAGTAGCGACAGGGCGGTAGATACGCAGTATTTT.

The chain uses TRBV18 and TRBJ2-2, with no clear D. V was shortened by 10 bases and J by 6 bases, with 18 bases between the two germline ends. The length of the CDR3 is 14 residues. Germline CDR1 is KGHSH and CDR2 is LQKENI. In DNA form, the CDR3 reads TGTGCCAACAAAGGGATAGAATCGGCCGGGGAGCTGTTTTTT. Translated: CANKGIESAGELFF.

The rearrangement uses TRBV19 and TRBJ2-1, with TRBD2 matching 14 bases. Germline V gives CDR1 LNHDA, CDR2 SQIVND (reference sequence). This CDR3 contains 15 residues. The J segment lost 10 bases and the V segment lost 5 bases, leaving 7 bases of the junction unmatched. The CDR3 reads CASSVGTSGSREQFF. The CDR3 bases are TGTGCCAGTAGTGTCGGGACTAGCGGGAGCCGCGAGCAGTTCTTC.

Points on this clone: The sample holds other DNA sequences that translate to the same CDR3. The chain links TRBV5-1 to TRBJ2-5; D may be TRBD1 (5 bases). This CDR3 region has 14 residues. Germline V CDR1 and CDR2: SGHRS, YFSETQ. Trimming pared 0 bases from V and 1 base from J, leaving 7 bases between. CDR3 sequence: CASSLGGVQETQYF. In DNA, the CDR3 is TGCGCCAGCAGCTTGGGGGGCGTCCAAGAGACCCAGTACTTC.

This clone was counted a single time. The chain is built from TRBV6-1 and TRBJ2-3; TRBD1 matches at 10 bases. J gave up 4 bases and V 2 bases, and 9 bases lay outside the gene matches. Per the germline V gene, CDR1 is MNHNS and CDR2 is SASEGT. There are 17 residues in the CDR3. CDR3 nucleotides: TGTGCCAGCAGTGAAAGATTAGGAGGGACAGGGGCAGATACGCAGTATTTT. Protein sequence: CASSERLGGTGADTQYF.

The gene calls are TRBV9 and TRBJ2-1, with TRBD2 matching over 7 bases. V shed 0 bases, J shed 4 bases, and the junction held 4 bases outside the gene matches. CDR3 length: 15 residues. Germline V lookup: CDR1 SGDLS, CDR2 YYNGEE. Here the CDR3 reads CASSVELAQYNEQFF. The DNA for the CDR3 is TGTGCCAGCAGCGTAGAACTAGCGCAATACAATGAGCAGTTCTTC.

This chain links TRBV27 with TRBJ1-4; TRBD1 is a possible D gene (5 bases). This CDR3 region has 15 residues. Germline V gene sequence: CDR1 MNHEY, CDR2 SMNVEV (reference sequence). Trimming pared 3 bases from V and 8 bases from J, leaving 16 bases between. The DNA for the CDR3 is TGTGCCAGCAGTTTGGACACCCATCCGAGCGAAAAACTGTTTTTT. The encoded protein is CASSLDTHPSEKLFF.

V and J are TRBV28 and TRBJ1-2; TRBD1 agrees at 9 bases. Looked up from germline, CDR1 is MDHEN and CDR2 is SYDVKM. This CDR3 region has 18 residues. Unmatched junction bases numbered 15, after V lost 7 bases and J lost 0 bases. CDR3 nucleotide sequence: TGTGCCAGCATTTCACCCAAGGGTCGGGACAGGGCTAACTATGGCTACACCTTC. It is translated as CASISPKGRDRANYGYTF.

This chain connects TRBV7-3 to TRBJ2-1, with 8 bases fitting TRBD2. The CDR3 is 16 residues long. Germline CDR1 is SGHTA and CDR2 is FQGTGA. J gave up 0 bases and V 0 bases, and 1 base lay outside the gene matches. The CDR3 here is CASSLTAGGSYNEQFF. CDR3 DNA sequence: TGTGCCAGCAGCTTAACGGCGGGAGGCTCCTACAATGAGCAGTTCTTC.

The V call is TRBV28, the J call TRBJ2-7; D could derive from TRBD1 or TRBD2 (6 bases each). Trimming left V 6 bases short and J 3 bases short, with 18 bases between. Germline-derived CDR1 and CDR2 are MDHEN and SYDVKM. The CDR3 sequence is 15 residues long. The CDR3: CASSSPGAAYYEQYF. The CDR3 region has the DNA TGTGCCAGCAGCTCGCCGGGGGCAGCCTACTACGAGCAGTACTTC.

The chain has TRBV6-5 and TRBJ2-2, with D unclear. The CDR3 has 14 amino acids. Germline V lookup: CDR1 MNHEY, CDR2 SVGAGI. V was cut by 5 bases and J by 2 bases, with 9 bases left in between. The CDR3 sequence is CASSNGPNTGELFF. For the CDR3, the DNA is TGTGCCAGCAGTAACGGCCCAAACACCGGGGAGCTGTTTTTT.

The rearrangement joins TRBV30 to TRBJ1-1; the D gene is possibly TRBD1 (6 bases). Trimming pared 3 bases from V and 6 bases from J, leaving 17 bases between. In germline, CDR1 is GTSNPN, CDR2 SVGIG (reference sequence). The CDR3 is 14 amino acids. CDR3 sequence (DNA): TGTGCCTGGAGAACGGACAGATTCGCGGCTGAAGCTTTCTTT. The encoded protein is CAWRTDRFAAEAFF.

The chain recombines TRBV28 with TRBJ2-7; D is possibly TRBD1 or TRBD2 (5 bases each). Germline lookup yields CDR1 MDHEN and CDR2 SYDVKM. The V and J ends lost 2 bases and 0 bases respectively, with 8 bases between them. The CDR3 has 14 amino acids. The CDR3 DNA reads TGTGCCAGCAGTTTACGGGGCCGCTCCTACGAGCAGTACTTC. Translated, it gives CASSLRGRSYEQYF.

This sequence joins TRBV5-1 and TRBJ2-4, with a weak D call TRBD2 (6 bases). The CDR3 loop spans 13 amino acids. V dropped 4 bases and J dropped 9 bases, with 14 bases sitting between them. Per germline, CDR1 SGHRS and CDR2 YFSETQ. CDR3 sequence reads: CASSPEGLRIQYF. CDR3 nucleotides: TGCGCCAGCAGCCCGGAGGGACTCCGCATTCAGTACTTC.

V and J are TRBV27 and TRBJ1-2, with D tentatively TRBD1 (6 bases). The ends were cut back, 5 bases at V and 1 base at J, with 11 bases in the middle. Germline assignment: CDR1 MNHEY and CDR2 SMNVEV (reference sequence). This CDR3 is built from 14 residues. DNA of the CDR3: TGTGCCAGCAGTAGACGGACAGATAACTATGGCTACACCTTC. This encodes CASSRRTDNYGYTF.